These 10 T cell receptor beta chains share one sample of origin, sequenced in a study of cytomegalovirus exposure and HLA in healthy donors. Both 60 Vbeta primers and 13 Jbeta primers went into the PCR. Measured with immunoSEQ multiplex PCR; TCRdb has only the in-frame clones, and not every one. The sample lists over 200,000 clones, roughly 87% occurring once. Sequencing input: PBMCs. These TCRs come from a man between 40 and 49 years old in good health and CMV-seropositive.

A remark on this clone: At one boundary the junction diverges from the germline segment, which might be a read error. Other DNA sequences within the sample encode an identical CDR3. The gene calls are TRBV6-6 and TRBJ1-5; D is possibly TRBD1 (6 bases). The V gene's germline CDR1 is MNHNY and CDR2 SVGAGI (reference sequence). The CDR3 runs 15 residues. The CDR3 DNA reads TGTGCCAGCAGTTACTCAGGACAGAGCAATCAGCCTCAGCATTTT. Translating it yields CASSYSGQSNQPQHF.

This chain connects TRBV15 to TRBJ1-4, with 7 nucleotides matching TRBD1. Germline V gene data show CDR1 as LNHNV and CDR2 as YYDKDF (reference sequence). J lost 4 bases, V lost 5 bases, and 7 bases had no gene match. The CDR3 consists of 15 residues. Here the CDR3 reads CATSPDRARNEKLFF. The CDR3 region has the DNA TGTGCCACCAGCCCCGACAGGGCTCGTAATGAAAAACTGTTTTTT.

This rearrangement joins TRBV27 to TRBJ1-2, with TRBD1 as a possible D gene (6 bases). The V and J ends lost 6 bases and 8 bases respectively, with 13 bases between them. Germline-derived CDR1 and CDR2 are MNHEY and SMNVEV (reference sequence). The CDR3 runs 12 residues. Here the CDR3 reads CASRMGALGYTF. CDR3 DNA: TGTGCCAGCAGGATGGGGGCTTTAGGCTACACCTTC.

This chain links TRBV27 with TRBJ1-1; D not resolved. V lost 8 bases and J lost 4, with 20 bases in between. CDR1 is MNHEY, CDR2 SMNVEV, per germline (reference sequence). The length of the CDR3 is 15 residues. The CDR3 loop reads CASARGDGVGTEAFF. The CDR3 DNA sequence: TGTGCCAGCGCACGGGGTGACGGGGTAGGCACTGAAGCTTTCTTT.

The chain carries TRBV30 and TRBJ1-4; 7 bases agree with TRBD1. V lost 0 bases and J lost 5; bases outside the gene matches: 6. CDR1 is GTSNPN and CDR2 is SVGIG in the germline V gene (reference sequence). The CDR3 has 15 residues. This CDR3 reads CAWSVEGQENEKLFF. The DNA for the CDR3 is TGTGCCTGGAGTGTAGAAGGACAGGAGAATGAAAAACTGTTTTTT.

This clone was seen just once. The chain carries TRBV7-9 and TRBJ2-2; D possibly corresponds to TRBD2 (5 bases). V lost 5 bases and J lost 3, with 16 bases in between. The CDR3 is made up of 16 amino acids. Germline assignment: CDR1 SEHNR and CDR2 FQNEAQ (reference sequence). CDR3 region: CASSIGPGDYTGELFF. The CDR3 DNA reads TGTGCCAGCAGCATCGGGCCCGGGGATTACACCGGGGAGCTGTTTTTT.

V and J are TRBV6-5 and TRBJ2-5; 7 nucleotides agree with TRBD1. The end of the DNA fits TRBJ2-7 better, so the J call may be wrong. Per germline, CDR1 MNHEY and CDR2 SVGAGI. CDR3 length: 16 amino acids. CDR3 sequence reads: CASSYSRDSSFYEQYF. For the CDR3, the DNA is TGTGCCAGCAGTTACTCGAGGGACAGTTCTTTTTACGAGCAGTACTTC.

The rearrangement links TRBV6-5 to TRBJ2-2; 7 bases align to TRBD2. V lost 8 bases to trimming and J lost 0 bases; unmatched junction nucleotides: 3. Germline loops: CDR1 MNHEY, CDR2 SVGAGI. The length of the CDR3 is 14 residues. CDR3 coding DNA: TGTGCCAGCCACGGGAGGTCGAACACCGGGGAGCTGTTTTTT. It translates to CASHGRSNTGELFF.

This rearrangement joins TRBV11-2 to TRBJ1-3; 7 bases line up with TRBD1. The V segment lost 6 bases and the J segment 3 bases; nucleotides outside the gene matches: 8. Germline CDR1 is SGHAT and CDR2 is FQNNGV. This CDR3 contains 15 residues. As DNA, the CDR3 is TGTGCCAGCAGTTTTGACAGGGCTTATGGAAACACCATATATTTT. Its protein is CASSFDRAYGNTIYF.

The rearrangement links TRBV19 to TRBJ1-4; a weak D match, TRBD1 (5 bases). V lost 3 bases, J lost 8 bases, and 10 bases lay in between. The V gene's germline CDR1 is LNHDA and CDR2 SQIVND (reference sequence). This CDR3 has 13 residues. The CDR3 DNA reads TGTGCCAGTAGTATGGGGGGAGAAGAAAAACTGTTTTTT. Its protein product is CASSMGGEEKLFF.